This TCR beta chain appears in the sequencing data of a study of T-cell reconstitution after alpha-beta-depleted transplantation in children. This sample's TCRbeta library carried unique molecular identifier barcodes. MiXCR was run by TCRdb on the PCR reads, yielding one entry per CDR3 protein. The data hold hundreds of thousands of distinct CDR3 sequences, with more than 9% observed a single time. Ten or more counts support this clonotype. The clonotype was recovered from a human donor who donated a stem cell graft to a child with SCID. Source: PBMCs from the stem cell graft donor, taken from the stem cell graft.

Here the CDR3 DNA reads TGCAGCGGTATGCGGGAGAACACCGGGGAGCTGTTTTTT. This sequence encodes CSGMRENTGELFF. V usage is TRBV29-1 and J usage is TRBJ2-2, with D tentatively TRBD2 (6 bases). This CDR3 has 13 residues. The germline V gene has CDR1 SQVTM and CDR2 ANQGSEA. The V and J ends lost 7 bases and 1 base respectively, with 10 bases between them.